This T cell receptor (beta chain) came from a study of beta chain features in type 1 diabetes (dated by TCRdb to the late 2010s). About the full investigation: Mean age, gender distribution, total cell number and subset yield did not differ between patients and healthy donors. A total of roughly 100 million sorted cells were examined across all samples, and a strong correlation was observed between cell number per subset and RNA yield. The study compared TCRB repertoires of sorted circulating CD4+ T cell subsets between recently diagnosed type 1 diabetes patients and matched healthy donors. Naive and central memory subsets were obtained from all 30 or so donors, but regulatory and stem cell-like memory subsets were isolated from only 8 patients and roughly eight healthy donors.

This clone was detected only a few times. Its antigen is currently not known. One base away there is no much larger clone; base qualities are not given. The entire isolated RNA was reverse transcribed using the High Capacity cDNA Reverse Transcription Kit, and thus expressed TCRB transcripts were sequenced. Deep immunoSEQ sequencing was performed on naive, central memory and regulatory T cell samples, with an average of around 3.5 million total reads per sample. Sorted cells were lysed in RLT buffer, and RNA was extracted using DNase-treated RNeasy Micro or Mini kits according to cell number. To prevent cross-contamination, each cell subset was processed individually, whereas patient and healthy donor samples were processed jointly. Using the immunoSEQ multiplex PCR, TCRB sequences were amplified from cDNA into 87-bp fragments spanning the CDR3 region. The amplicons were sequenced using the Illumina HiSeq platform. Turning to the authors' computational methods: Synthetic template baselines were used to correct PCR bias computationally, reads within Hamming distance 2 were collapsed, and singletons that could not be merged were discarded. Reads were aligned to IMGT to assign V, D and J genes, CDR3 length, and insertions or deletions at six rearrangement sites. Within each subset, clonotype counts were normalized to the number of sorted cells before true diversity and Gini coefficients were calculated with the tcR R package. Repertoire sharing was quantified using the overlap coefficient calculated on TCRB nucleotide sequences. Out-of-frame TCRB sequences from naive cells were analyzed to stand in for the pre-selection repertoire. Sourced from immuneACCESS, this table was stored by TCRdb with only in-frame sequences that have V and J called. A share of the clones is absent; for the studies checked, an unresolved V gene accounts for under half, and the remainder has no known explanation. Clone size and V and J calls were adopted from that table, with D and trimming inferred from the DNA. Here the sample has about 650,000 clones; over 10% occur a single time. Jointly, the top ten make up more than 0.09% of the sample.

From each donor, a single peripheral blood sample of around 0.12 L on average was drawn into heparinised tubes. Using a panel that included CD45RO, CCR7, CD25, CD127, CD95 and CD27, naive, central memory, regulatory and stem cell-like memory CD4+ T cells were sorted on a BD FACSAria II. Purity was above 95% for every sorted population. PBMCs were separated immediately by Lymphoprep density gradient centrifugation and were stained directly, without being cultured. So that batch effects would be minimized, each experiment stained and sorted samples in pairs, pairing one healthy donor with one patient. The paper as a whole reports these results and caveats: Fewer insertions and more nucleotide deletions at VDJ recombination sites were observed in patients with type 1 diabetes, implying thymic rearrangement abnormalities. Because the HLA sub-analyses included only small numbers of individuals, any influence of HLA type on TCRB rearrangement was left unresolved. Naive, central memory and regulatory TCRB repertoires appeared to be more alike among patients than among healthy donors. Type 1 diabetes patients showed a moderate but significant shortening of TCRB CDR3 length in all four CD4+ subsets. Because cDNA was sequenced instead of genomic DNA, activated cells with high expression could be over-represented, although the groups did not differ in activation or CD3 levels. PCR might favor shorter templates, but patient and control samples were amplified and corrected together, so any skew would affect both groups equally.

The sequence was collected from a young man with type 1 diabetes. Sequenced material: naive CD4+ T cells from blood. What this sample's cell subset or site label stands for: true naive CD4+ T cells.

The nucleotides read TGTGCCAGCAGCTCACCGGGACAGGGCGTGACCGGGGAGCTGTTTTTT. It translates to CASSSPGQGVTGELFF. The rearrangement combines TRBV28 with TRBJ2-2, and TRBD1 aligns with 9 junction nucleotides. CDR1 MDHEN and CDR2 SYDVKM were looked up in the germline V gene. Inclusive of the bounding cysteine and phenylalanine, the CDR3 is 16 residues long. The sequence is cut down to CDR3 DNA, 48 bases in frame from base 1. V is trimmed back by 6 bases and J by 5 bases, and the junction contains 10 bases that no gene match accounts for. Joined to the reference TRBV28 and TRBJ2-2 proteins, this CDR3 gives the full variable domain: DVKVTQSSRYLVKRTGEKVFLECVQDMDHENMFWYRQDPGLGLRLIYFSYDVKMKEKGDIPEGYSVSREKKERFSLILESASTNQTSMYLCASSSPGQGVTGELFFGEGSRLTVL.